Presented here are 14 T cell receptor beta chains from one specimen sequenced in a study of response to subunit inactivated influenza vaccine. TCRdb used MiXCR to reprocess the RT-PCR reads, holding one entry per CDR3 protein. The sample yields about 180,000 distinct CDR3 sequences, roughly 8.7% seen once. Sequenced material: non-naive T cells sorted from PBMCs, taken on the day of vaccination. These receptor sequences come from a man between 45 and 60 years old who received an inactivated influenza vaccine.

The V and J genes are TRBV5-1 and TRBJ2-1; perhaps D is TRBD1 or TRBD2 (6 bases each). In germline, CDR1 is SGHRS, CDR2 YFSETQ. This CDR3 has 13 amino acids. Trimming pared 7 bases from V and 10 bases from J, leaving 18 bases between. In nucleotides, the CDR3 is TGCGCCAGCCACCACAGGGCGGGGAAAGAGCAGTTCTTC. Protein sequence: CASHHRAGKEQFF.

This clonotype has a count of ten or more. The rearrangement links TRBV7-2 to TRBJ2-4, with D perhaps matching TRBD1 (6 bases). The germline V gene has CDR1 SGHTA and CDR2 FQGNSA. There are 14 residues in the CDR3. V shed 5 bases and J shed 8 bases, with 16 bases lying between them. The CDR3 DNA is TGTGCCAGCAGCGCACAGGGATTTGTGGACATTCAGTACTTC. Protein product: CASSAQGFVDIQYF.

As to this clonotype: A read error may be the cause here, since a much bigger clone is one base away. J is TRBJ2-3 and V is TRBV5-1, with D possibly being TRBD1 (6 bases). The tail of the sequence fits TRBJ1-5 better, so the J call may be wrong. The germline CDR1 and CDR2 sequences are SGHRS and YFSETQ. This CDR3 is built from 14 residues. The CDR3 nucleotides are TGCGCCAGCAGCTTGAACGGGGGGGCGGATACGCAGCATTTT. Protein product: CASSLNGGADTQHF.

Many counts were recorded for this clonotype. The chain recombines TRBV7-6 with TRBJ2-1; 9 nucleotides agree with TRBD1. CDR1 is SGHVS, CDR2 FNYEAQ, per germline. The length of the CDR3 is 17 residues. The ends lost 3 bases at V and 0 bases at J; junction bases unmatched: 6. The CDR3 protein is CASSFVGTGISYNEQFF. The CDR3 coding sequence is TGTGCCAGCAGCTTCGTCGGGACAGGGATCTCCTACAATGAGCAGTTCTTC.

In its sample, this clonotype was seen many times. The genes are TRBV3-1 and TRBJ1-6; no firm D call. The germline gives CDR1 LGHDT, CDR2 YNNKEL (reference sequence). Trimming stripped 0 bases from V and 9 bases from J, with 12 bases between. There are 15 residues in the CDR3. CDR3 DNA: TGTGCCAGCAGCCAAGATAGGAACAGAGGTTCACCCCTCCACTTT. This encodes CASSQDRNRGSPLHF.

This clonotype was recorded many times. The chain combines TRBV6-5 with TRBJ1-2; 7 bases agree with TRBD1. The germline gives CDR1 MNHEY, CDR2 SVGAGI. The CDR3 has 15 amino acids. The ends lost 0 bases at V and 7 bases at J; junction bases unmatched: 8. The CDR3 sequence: CASSYSRQGVSGYTF. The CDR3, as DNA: TGTGCCAGCAGTTACTCTAGACAGGGCGTCTCTGGCTACACCTTC.

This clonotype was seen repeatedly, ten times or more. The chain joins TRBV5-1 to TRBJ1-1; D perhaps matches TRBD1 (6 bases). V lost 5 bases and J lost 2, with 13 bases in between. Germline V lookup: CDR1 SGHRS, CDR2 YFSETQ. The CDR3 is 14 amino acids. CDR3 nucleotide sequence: TGCGCCAGCAGACAGGGCTATAGAAACACTGAAGCTTTCTTT. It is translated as CASRQGYRNTEAFF.

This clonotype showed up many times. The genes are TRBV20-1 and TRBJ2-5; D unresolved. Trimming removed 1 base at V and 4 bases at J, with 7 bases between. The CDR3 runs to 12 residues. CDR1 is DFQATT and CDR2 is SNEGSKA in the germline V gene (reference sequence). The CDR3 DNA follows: TGCAGTGCTAGAGTTTCCTCAGAGACCCAGTACTTC. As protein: CSARVSSETQYF.

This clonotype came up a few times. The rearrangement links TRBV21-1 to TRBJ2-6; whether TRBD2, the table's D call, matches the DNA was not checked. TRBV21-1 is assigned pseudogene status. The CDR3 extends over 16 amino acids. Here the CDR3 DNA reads TGTGCCAGCAGCCGCTCGGTACTATCTGGGGCCAACGTCCTGACTTTC. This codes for CASSRSVLSGANVLTF.

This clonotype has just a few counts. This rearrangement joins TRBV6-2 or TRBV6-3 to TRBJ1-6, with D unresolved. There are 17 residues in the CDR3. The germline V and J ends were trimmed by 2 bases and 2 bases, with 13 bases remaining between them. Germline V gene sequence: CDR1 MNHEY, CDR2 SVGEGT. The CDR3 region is CASSYRGGTTYNSPLHF. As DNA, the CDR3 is TGTGCCAGCAGTTACCGGGGAGGAACGACCTATAATTCACCCCTCCACTTT.

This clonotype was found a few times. The CDR3 sequence is CSVSRTNEKLFF. The CDR3 bases are TGCAGTGTATCTCGGACCAATGAAAAACTGTTTTTT. The gene calls are TRBV20-1 and TRBJ1-4; D gene uncertain. This CDR3 spans 12 amino acids. Germline V lookup: CDR1 DFQATT, CDR2 SNEGSKA (reference sequence). Trimming left V 7 bases short and J 5 bases short, with 11 bases between.

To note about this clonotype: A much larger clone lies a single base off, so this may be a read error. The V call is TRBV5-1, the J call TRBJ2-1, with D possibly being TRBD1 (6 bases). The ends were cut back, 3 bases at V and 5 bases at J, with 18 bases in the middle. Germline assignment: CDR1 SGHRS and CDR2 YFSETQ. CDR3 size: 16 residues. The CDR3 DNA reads TGCGCCAGCAGCTCAATCAGGGGCGTGCGAGACAATGAGCAGTTCTTC. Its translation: CASSSIRGVRDNEQFF.

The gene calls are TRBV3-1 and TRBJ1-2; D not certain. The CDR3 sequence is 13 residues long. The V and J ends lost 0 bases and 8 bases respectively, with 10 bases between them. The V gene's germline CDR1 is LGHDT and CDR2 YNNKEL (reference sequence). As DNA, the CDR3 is TGTGCCAGCAGCCAAGATCGCAGGCAGGGCTACACCTTC. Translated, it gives CASSQDRRQGYTF.

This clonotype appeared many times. CDR3 residues: CSAPDTSGRGPPPFF. The CDR3 bases are TGCAGTGCTCCAGATACTAGCGGGAGGGGGCCGCCCCCGTTCTTC. The chain combines TRBV20-1 with TRBJ2-1; the match to TRBD2 covers 13 bases. CDR3 length: 15 residues. The J segment lost 15 bases and the V segment lost 5 bases, leaving 16 bases of the junction unmatched. Per germline, CDR1 DFQATT and CDR2 SNEGSKA (reference sequence).